These 18 T cell receptor beta chains were sequenced from one sample in a study of regulatory and conventional T cells in RAG deficiency. Conventional CD4+ T cells were sorted from blood as CD25-low CD127-high cells. Assay: immunoSEQ multiplex PCR; the TCRdb copy retains only in-frame clones and omits some. The data contain about 30,000 clones, 76% of them seen just once; the ten biggest clones take up around 3.6%. The same sample was also studied in work on regulatory T cells. That paper adds: Amplification used 52 TRBV primers and 13 TRBJ primers.

The source material was CD4+ effector T cells sorted from blood. The source of these receptors is a human donor in good health.

The genes are TRBV18 and TRBJ1-1; D is possibly TRBD1 (5 bases). CDR1 and CDR2 (germline): KGHSH, LQKENI. V lost 1 base and J lost 1, with 7 bases in between. This CDR3 comprises 14 residues. The CDR3 coding sequence is TGTGCCAGCTCACCACAAGGACAGAACACTGAAGCTTTCTTT. Protein sequence: CASSPQGQNTEAFF.

The gene calls are TRBV19 and TRBJ2-1; D unresolved. The CDR3 is 16 amino acids. Trimming left V 5 bases short and J 2 bases short, with 16 bases between. Germline CDR1 reads LNHDA; CDR2 reads SQIVND (reference sequence). The CDR3 bases are TGTGCCAGTAGTGTTGCAGTGGCGAAGACCTACAATGAGCAGTTCTTC. The encoded protein is CASSVAVAKTYNEQFF.

This chain's CDR3 is CAWSYQGASQPQHF. The CDR3 bases are TGTGCCTGGAGTTACCAGGGGGCGAGTCAGCCCCAGCATTTT. The chain recombines TRBV30 with TRBJ1-5; TRBD1 aligns across 8 bases. Germline CDR1 and CDR2: GTSNPN and SVGIG (reference sequence). The CDR3 is 14 residues long. The ends lost 2 bases at V and 6 bases at J; junction bases unmatched: 6.

The chain uses TRBV5-6 and TRBJ1-1; no definite D call. Trimming left V 0 bases short and J 5 bases short, with 11 bases between. Germline assignment: CDR1 SGHDT and CDR2 YYEEEE. The CDR3 totals 14 residues. CDR3 amino acids: CASSLGGFRTEAFF. Here the CDR3 DNA reads TGTGCCAGCAGCTTGGGAGGCTTCCGGACTGAAGCTTTCTTT.

The V and J genes are TRBV18 and TRBJ2-5, with TRBD1 identical over 8 bases. This CDR3 has 16 amino acids. Trimming removed 2 bases from V and 5 bases from J; junction bases left unmatched: 10. The germline V gene encodes CDR1 KGHSH and CDR2 LQKENI. The CDR3 DNA follows: TGTGCCAGCTCACCATCTCGACGGACAGGGAGCGAGACCCAGTACTTC. This encodes CASSPSRRTGSETQYF.

The chain uses TRBV29-1 and TRBJ2-5, with no clear D. The CDR3 loop spans 13 amino acids. The germline V gene encodes CDR1 SQVTM and CDR2 ANQGSEA. V was pared by 3 bases and J by 5 bases, with 13 bases between. The CDR3 nucleotides are TGCAGCGTTGAGGGCGGCTATGGGGAGACCCAGTACTTC. Amino acids: CSVEGGYGETQYF.

The chain links TRBV28 to TRBJ1-6; no firm D call. This CDR3 has 13 amino acids. Looked up from germline, CDR1 is MDHEN and CDR2 is SYDVKM. Trimming removed 7 bases at V and 7 bases at J, with 11 bases between. This CDR3 reads CASNGEVNSPLHF. CDR3 bases: TGTGCCAGCAACGGAGAGGTAAATTCACCCCTCCACTTT. Looking up the rest from reference TRBV28 and TRBJ1-6 gives the full variable domain: DVKVTQSSRYLVKRTGEKVFLECVQDMDHENMFWYRQDPGLGLRLIYFSYDVKMKEKGDIPEGYSVSREKKERFSLILESASTNQTSMYLCASNGEVNSPLHFGNGTRLTVT.

This sequence joins TRBV5-6 and TRBJ1-1; 10 bases are shared with TRBD1. Germline V gene sequence: CDR1 SGHDT, CDR2 YYEEEE. V trimming: 5 bases; J trimming: 1 base; junction bases outside the gene matches: 5. This CDR3 spans 15 amino acids. CDR3 region: CASRSDRGSNTEAFF. The CDR3 DNA sequence: TGTGCCAGCAGGTCGGACAGGGGGTCGAACACTGAAGCTTTCTTT.

This chain joins TRBV14 and TRBJ2-7, with 10 bases identical to TRBD1. The germline V gene encodes CDR1 SGHDN and CDR2 FVKESK. The CDR3 loop spans 13 amino acids. The V and J ends lost 5 bases and 7 bases, in that order; junction bases with no gene match: 5. The CDR3 DNA is TGTGCCAGCAGCTCCCGGACAGGGGGGGAGCAGTACTTC. It codes for CASSSRTGGEQYF.

The chain couples TRBV2 to TRBJ2-3; TRBD2 matches at 10 bases. The V gene end was trimmed by 8 bases and the J gene end by 3 bases; junction bases not matched to a gene: 5. CDR1 and CDR2 from the germline V gene are SNHLY and FYNNEI. The CDR3 covers 14 residues. The CDR3 sequence: CASAGLAVTDTQYF. The CDR3 DNA follows: TGTGCCAGCGCAGGACTAGCGGTTACAGATACGCAGTATTTT.

V is TRBV7-3 and J is TRBJ2-2, with 10 bases aligning to TRBD1. The germline CDR1 and CDR2 sequences are SGHTA and FQGTGA. This CDR3 comprises 15 residues. V gave up 5 bases and J gave up 7 bases; unmatched junction bases: 7. CDR3 in amino acids: CASSRSRDRGGELFF. CDR3 DNA sequence: TGTGCCAGCAGCCGGTCCCGGGACAGGGGCGGGGAGCTGTTTTTT.

The chain joins TRBV7-3 to TRBJ1-1; D gene unclear. CDR3 length: 13 residues. V shed 5 bases and J shed 1 base, with 8 bases lying between them. CDR1 is SGHTA and CDR2 is FQGTGA in the germline V gene. In DNA, the CDR3 is TGTGCCAGCAGCCAGGAGCGGAACACTGAAGCTTTCTTT. This codes for CASSQERNTEAFF.

This clone was detected a few times. The chain couples TRBV28 to TRBJ1-1; TRBD1 might be the D (5 bases). The V and J ends lost 3 bases and 2 bases respectively, with 16 bases between them. Germline values: CDR1 MDHEN, CDR2 SYDVKM. The CDR3 spans 16 residues. The CDR3 here is CASSFGQGRGNTEAFF. CDR3 nucleotides: TGTGCCAGCAGTTTCGGCCAGGGAAGAGGTAACACTGAAGCTTTCTTT.

The chain has TRBV4-2 and TRBJ2-2; possibly TRBD1 for D (6 bases). The CDR3 totals 15 residues. CDR1 is LGHNA, CDR2 YNFKEQ, per germline. The V gene lost 0 bases and the J gene lost 1 base, with 6 bases spanning the gap. The CDR3 DNA is TGTGCCAGCAGCCAAGAACAGGGGAACACCGGGGAGCTGTTTTTT. Its translation is CASSQEQGNTGELFF.

The chain employs TRBV5-1 and TRBJ2-2; 8 bases map to TRBD2. With V trimmed by 4 bases and J by 6 bases, 5 bases remained unmatched. Germline CDR1 reads SGHRS; CDR2 reads YFSETQ. The CDR3 sequence is 14 residues long. CDR3 loop: CASSQRGSAGELFF. The CDR3 region has the DNA TGCGCCAGCAGCCAGCGGGGGAGCGCCGGGGAGCTGTTTTTT.

The chain couples TRBV4-2 to TRBJ2-7; no reliable D call. Trimming stripped 0 bases from V and 2 bases from J, with 5 bases between. The CDR3 runs to 13 residues. Germline lookup yields CDR1 LGHNA and CDR2 YNFKEQ. The DNA for the CDR3 is TGTGCCAGCAGCCAAGATTACGCCTACGAGCAGTACTTC. Translation gives CASSQDYAYEQYF.

The V gene is TRBV19, the J gene TRBJ1-4; D gene unclear. The CDR3 is made up of 13 amino acids. Per germline, CDR1 LNHDA and CDR2 SQIVND (reference sequence). Trimming cost V 5 bases and J 8 bases, with 12 bases left between them. The CDR3 nucleotides read TGTGCCAGTAGTTTGGGGTTGATCGAAAAACTGTTTTTT. Its translation: CASSLGLIEKLFF.

The genes are TRBV5-4 and TRBJ2-6; D ambiguous. The CDR3 contains 16 residues. Germline lookup yields CDR1 SGHNT and CDR2 YYREEE (reference sequence). Trimming took off 2 bases at V and 4 bases at J, with 13 bases between the two ends. The CDR3 sequence: CASSFSLGSGANVLTF. The CDR3 region has the DNA TGTGCCAGCAGCTTTAGCTTGGGGTCCGGGGCCAACGTCCTGACTTTC.